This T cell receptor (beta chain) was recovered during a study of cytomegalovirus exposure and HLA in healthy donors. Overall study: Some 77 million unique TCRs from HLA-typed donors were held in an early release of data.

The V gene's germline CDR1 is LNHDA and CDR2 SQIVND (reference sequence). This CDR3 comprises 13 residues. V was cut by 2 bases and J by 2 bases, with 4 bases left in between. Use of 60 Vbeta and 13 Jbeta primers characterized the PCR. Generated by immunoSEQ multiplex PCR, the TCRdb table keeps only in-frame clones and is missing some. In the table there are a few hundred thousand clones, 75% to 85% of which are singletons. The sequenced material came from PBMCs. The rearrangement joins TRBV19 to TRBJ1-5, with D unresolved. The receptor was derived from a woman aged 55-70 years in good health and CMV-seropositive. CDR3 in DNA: TGTGCCAGTAGTATATGGCGCAATCAGCCCCAGCATTTT. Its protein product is CASSIWRNQPQHF.